Following are 6 T cell receptor beta chains from one sample sequenced in a study of immune characteristics of hereditary and idiopathic chronic pancreatitis. The library relied on the immunoSEQ multiplex PCR assay. The table comes from immuneACCESS by way of TCRdb, which keeps in-frame sequences with V and J called. Part of the clones is missing from these tables; in studies checked, under half for an unresolved V gene and the rest for unknown reasons. This sample lists approximately 9,800 clones; roughly 80% were detected once. 14% of the sample comes from the top ten. Pancreas tissue with chronic pancreatitis was obtained from patients having total pancreatectomy with islet autotransplantation (TPIAT). Material: pancreas tissue with idiopathic chronic pancreatitis. Interpreted using the paper, the cell subset or site label stands for: chronic pancreatitis without an identified cause. Receptors were obtained from a human donor with chronic pancreatitis.

The rearrangement uses TRBV25-1 and TRBJ1-4; 9 nucleotides align to TRBD1. Germline CDR1 is MGHDK and CDR2 is SYGVNS. This CDR3 is built from 16 residues. V was pared by 3 bases and J by 7 bases, with 9 bases of the junction left unmatched. This CDR3 is CASSEDLRGQGEKLFF. The CDR3 bases are TGTGCCAGCAGTGAGGATCTCCGGGGACAGGGTGAAAAACTGTTTTTT.

The DNA of the CDR3 is TGTGCCTGGAGTGTCCGGGACGGGGAGACCCAGTACTTC. Its translation: CAWSVRDGETQYF. The chain has TRBV30 and TRBJ2-5; perhaps D is TRBD1 or TRBD2 (5 bases each). The CDR3 sequence is 13 residues long. CDR1 and CDR2 from the germline V gene are GTSNPN and SVGIG (reference sequence). Trimming took 0 bases from V and 5 from J, leaving 10 bases between them.

The genes are TRBV28 and TRBJ1-2; no firm D call. CDR1 is MDHEN, CDR2 SYDVKM, per germline. V lost 6 bases and J 4 bases, leaving 9 bases between the germline ends. CDR3 length: 12 residues. The CDR3 is CASSPRSYGYTF. CDR3 DNA: TGTGCCAGCAGCCCCCGGAGCTATGGCTACACCTTC.

The chain combines TRBV28 with TRBJ2-5; 7 bases align to TRBD1. The germline CDR1 and CDR2 sequences are MDHEN and SYDVKM. The CDR3 is 13 amino acids. After removal of 10 bases from V and 3 bases from J, the junction contained 8 bases not matched to a gene. The CDR3 DNA reads TGTGCCACCACCGGGACAGCGAAAGAGACCCAGTACTTC. Translated: CATTGTAKETQYF.

The chain uses TRBV4-2 and TRBJ1-4; 10 bases line up with TRBD1. The germline V gene has CDR1 LGHNA and CDR2 YNFKEQ. Trimming cost V 2 bases and J 5 bases; bases outside gene matches: 8. The CDR3 spans 17 residues. The CDR3 DNA follows: TGTGCCAGCAGCCAACTAAGCGGGGGACAGGGGAATGAAAAACTGTTTTTT. This sequence encodes CASSQLSGGQGNEKLFF.

This chain joins TRBV2 and TRBJ2-1, with TRBD1 matching over 7 bases. The germline gives CDR1 SNHLY, CDR2 FYNNEI. J gave up 12 bases and V 3 bases, and 5 bases lay outside the gene matches. There are 12 residues in the CDR3. CDR3 DNA: TGTGCCAGCAGTGATCAGGGGGAGCTGCAGTTCTTC. Translation gives CASSDQGELQFF.